In its sample, the clone carrying this TCR beta chain was seen a few times. Unique molecular identifiers featured in how the TCRbeta library was prepared. One entry per CDR3 protein results from TCRdb running MiXCR on the PCR reads. The table lists hundreds of thousands of distinct CDR3 sequences, around 13% of them singletons, with about 0.77% in the top ten. CDR3 length: 17 residues. Germline trimming cut 0 bases from V and 1 base from J; bases unmatched to any gene: 8. Germline V gives CDR1 SGHRS, CDR2 YFSETQ. These data come from a study of T-cell reconstitution after alpha-beta-depleted transplantation in children.

Sequenced material: PBMCs, taken before TCRalphabeta/CD19-depleted stem cell transplant. The sequence came from a girl aged 2 to 9 with congenital amegakaryocytic thrombocytopenia, due to receive a stem cell transplant. The genes are TRBV5-1 and TRBJ2-7; 9 nucleotides line up with TRBD2. The CDR3 nucleotides read TGCGCCAGCAGCTTGGTACCTAGCGGGACCAATTCCTACGAGCAGTACTTC. Translating it yields CASSLVPSGTNSYEQYF.